These 9 T cell receptor beta chains share one sample of origin, sequenced in a study of T-cell reconstitution after alpha-beta-depleted transplantation in children. Unique molecular identifiers tagged the TCRbeta library. Via MiXCR, TCRdb re-called the PCR reads, giving one row per CDR3 protein. Of 640,000 or so distinct CDR3 sequences listed, 16% were seen once; the top ten hold approximately 1%. The sequencing here drew on PBMCs from the stem cell graft donor, taken from the stem cell graft. The receptors were sampled from a human donor who donated a stem cell graft to a child with acute myeloid leukemia.

The rearrangement joins TRBV9 to TRBJ2-1; TRBD2 might be the D (7 bases). This CDR3 spans 16 amino acids. Germline V lookup: CDR1 SGDLS, CDR2 YYNGEE. Trimming left V 0 bases short and J 7 bases short, with 17 bases between. The CDR3 nucleotides read TGTGCCAGCAGCGTAGGGGTGGGGGGGCCACAGAATGAGCAGTTCTTC. Protein product: CASSVGVGGPQNEQFF.

The gene calls are TRBV5-1 and TRBJ2-1; the match to TRBD2 covers 9 bases. Germline V gene data show CDR1 as SGHRS and CDR2 as YFSETQ. This CDR3 spans 16 amino acids. Unmatched junction bases numbered 11, after V lost 0 bases and J lost 10 bases. The CDR3 spells CASSLVWASGAGEQFF. Written as DNA, the CDR3 is TGCGCCAGCAGCTTGGTATGGGCTAGCGGGGCGGGGGAGCAGTTCTTC.

In its sample, this clonotype was seen many times. The V and J genes are TRBV29-1 and TRBJ2-4; 7 bases align to TRBD1. The length of the CDR3 is 13 residues. Germline V lookup: CDR1 SQVTM, CDR2 ANQGSEA. V shed 5 bases, J shed 5 bases, and the junction held 6 bases outside the gene matches. As DNA, the CDR3 is TGCAGCGTTTCAGGGGGTGGGGAAAACATTCAGTACTTC. It codes for CSVSGGGENIQYF.

There are many counts of this clonotype. The chain couples TRBV27 to TRBJ2-7, with D perhaps being TRBD1 or TRBD2 (5 bases each). Germline assignment: CDR1 MNHEY and CDR2 SMNVEV (reference sequence). The CDR3 covers 16 residues. Deletions cut 0 bases from V and 4 bases from J, with 16 bases between. The CDR3 nucleotides are TGTGCCAGCAGTTTATCCTGGGGACCGGGGTTATACGAGCAGTACTTC. This sequence encodes CASSLSWGPGLYEQYF.

This chain links TRBV5-1 with TRBJ2-3, with 7 bases aligning to TRBD2. Germline V gene lookup returns CDR1 SGHRS and CDR2 YFSETQ. This CDR3 has 14 residues. V shed 0 bases, J shed 4 bases, and the junction held 2 bases outside the gene matches. CDR3 nucleotide sequence: TGCGCCAGCAGCTTGGCAGGGAGGGCAGATACGCAGTATTTT. Protein sequence: CASSLAGRADTQYF.

This chain uses TRBV7-3 with TRBJ1-1, with D uncertain. The CDR3 sequence is 13 residues long. CDR1 SGHTA and CDR2 FQGTGA come from the germline V gene. Between the trimmed V and J ends, which lost 8 bases and 3 bases, there was a span of 13 bases. This CDR3 is CASGLDRDTEAFF. CDR3 DNA sequence: TGTGCCAGCGGCCTAGATAGGGACACTGAAGCTTTCTTT.

This clonotype was seen only a few times. The CDR3 loop reads CASSPPNPSLGEKLFF. CDR3 sequence (DNA): TGTGCCAGCAGCCCCCCCAATCCAAGTTTGGGAGAAAAACTGTTTTTT. The rearrangement uses TRBV7-9 and TRBJ1-4; D is undetermined. The germline V and J ends were trimmed by 5 bases and 8 bases, with 21 bases remaining between them. Germline V CDR1 and CDR2: SEHNR, FQNEAQ (reference sequence). The CDR3 is made up of 16 amino acids.

The rearrangement joins TRBV20-1 to TRBJ2-4; 9 bases agree with TRBD1. The CDR3 is 16 residues long. Per the germline V gene, CDR1 is DFQATT and CDR2 is SNEGSKA (reference sequence). With V trimmed by 0 bases and J by 2 bases, 5 bases remained unmatched. The CDR3 nucleotides read TGCAGTGCTAGAGATCAGGGACAGGGATCCAAAAACATTCAGTACTTC. It specifies CSARDQGQGSKNIQYF.

This clonotype was seen at least ten times. The gene calls are TRBV12-3 or TRBV12-4 and TRBJ2-5, with D perhaps TRBD2 (6 bases). The CDR3 totals 13 residues. V lost 4 bases, J lost 2 bases, and 8 bases lay in between. The CDR3 loop reads CASSSGTQETQYF. The CDR3 DNA follows: TGTGCCAGCAGTTCCGGGACTCAAGAGACCCAGTACTTC.